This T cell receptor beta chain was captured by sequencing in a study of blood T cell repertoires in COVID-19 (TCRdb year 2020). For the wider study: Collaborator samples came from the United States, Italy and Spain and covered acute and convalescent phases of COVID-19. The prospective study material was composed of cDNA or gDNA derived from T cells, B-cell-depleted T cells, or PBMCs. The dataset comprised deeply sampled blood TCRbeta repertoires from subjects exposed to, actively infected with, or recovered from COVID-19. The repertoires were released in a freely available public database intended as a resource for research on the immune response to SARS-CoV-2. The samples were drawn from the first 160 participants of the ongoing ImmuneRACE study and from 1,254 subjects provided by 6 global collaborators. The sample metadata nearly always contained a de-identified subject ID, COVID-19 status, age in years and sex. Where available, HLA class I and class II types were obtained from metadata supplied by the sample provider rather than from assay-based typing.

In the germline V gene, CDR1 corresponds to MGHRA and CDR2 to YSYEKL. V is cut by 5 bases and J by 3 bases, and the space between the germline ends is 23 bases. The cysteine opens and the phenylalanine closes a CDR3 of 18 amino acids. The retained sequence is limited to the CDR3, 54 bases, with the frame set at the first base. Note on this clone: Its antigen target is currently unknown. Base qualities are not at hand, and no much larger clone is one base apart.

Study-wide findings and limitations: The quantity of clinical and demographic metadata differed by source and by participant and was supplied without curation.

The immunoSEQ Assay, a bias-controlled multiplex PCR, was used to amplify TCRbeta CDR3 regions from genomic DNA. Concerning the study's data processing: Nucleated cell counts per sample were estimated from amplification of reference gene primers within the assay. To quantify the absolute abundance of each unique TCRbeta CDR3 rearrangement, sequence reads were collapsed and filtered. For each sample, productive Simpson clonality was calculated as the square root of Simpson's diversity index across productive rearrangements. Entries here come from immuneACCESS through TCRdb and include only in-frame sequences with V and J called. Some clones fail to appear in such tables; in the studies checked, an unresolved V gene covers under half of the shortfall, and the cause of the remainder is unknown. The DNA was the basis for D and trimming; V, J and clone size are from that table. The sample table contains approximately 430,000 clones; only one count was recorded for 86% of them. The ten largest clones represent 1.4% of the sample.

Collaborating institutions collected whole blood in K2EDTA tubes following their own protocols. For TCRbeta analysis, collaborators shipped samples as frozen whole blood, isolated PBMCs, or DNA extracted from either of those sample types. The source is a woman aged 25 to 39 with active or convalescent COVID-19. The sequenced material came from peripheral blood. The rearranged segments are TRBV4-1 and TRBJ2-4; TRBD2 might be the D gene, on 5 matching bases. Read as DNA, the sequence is TGCGCCAGCAGCAAAGGAGGTTTAAATTGGGAGTTCAAAAACATTCAGTACTTC. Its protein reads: CASSKGGLNWEFKNIQYF.